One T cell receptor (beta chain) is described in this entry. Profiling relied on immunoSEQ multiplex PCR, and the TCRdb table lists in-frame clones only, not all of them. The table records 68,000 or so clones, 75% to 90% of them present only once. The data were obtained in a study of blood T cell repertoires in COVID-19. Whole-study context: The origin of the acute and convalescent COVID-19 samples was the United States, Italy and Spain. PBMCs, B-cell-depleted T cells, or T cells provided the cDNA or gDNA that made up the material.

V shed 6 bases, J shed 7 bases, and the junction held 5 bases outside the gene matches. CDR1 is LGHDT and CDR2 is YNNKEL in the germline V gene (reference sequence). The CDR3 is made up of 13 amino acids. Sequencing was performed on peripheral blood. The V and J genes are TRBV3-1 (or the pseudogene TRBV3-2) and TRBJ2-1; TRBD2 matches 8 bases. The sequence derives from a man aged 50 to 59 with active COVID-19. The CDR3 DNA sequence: TGTGCCAGCAGACTAGCGGCACTTAATGAGCAGTTCTTC. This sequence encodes CASRLAALNEQFF.